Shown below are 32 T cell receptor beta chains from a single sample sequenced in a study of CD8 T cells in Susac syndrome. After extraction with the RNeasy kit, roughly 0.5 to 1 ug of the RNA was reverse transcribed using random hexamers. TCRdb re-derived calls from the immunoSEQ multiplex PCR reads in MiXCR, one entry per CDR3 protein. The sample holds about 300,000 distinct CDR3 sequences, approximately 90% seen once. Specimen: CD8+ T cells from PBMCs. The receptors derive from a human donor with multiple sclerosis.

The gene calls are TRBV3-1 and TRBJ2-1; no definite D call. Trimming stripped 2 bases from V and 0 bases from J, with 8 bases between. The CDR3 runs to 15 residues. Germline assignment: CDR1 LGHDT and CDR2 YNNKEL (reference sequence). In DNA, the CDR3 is TGTGCCAGCAGCCAATTGGATAGCTCCTACAATGAGCAGTTCTTC. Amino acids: CASSQLDSSYNEQFF.

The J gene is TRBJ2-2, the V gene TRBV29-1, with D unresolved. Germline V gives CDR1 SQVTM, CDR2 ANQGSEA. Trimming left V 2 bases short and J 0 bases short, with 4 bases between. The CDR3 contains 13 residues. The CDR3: CSVERANTGELFF. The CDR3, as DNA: TGCAGCGTTGAACGGGCGAACACCGGGGAGCTGTTTTTT.

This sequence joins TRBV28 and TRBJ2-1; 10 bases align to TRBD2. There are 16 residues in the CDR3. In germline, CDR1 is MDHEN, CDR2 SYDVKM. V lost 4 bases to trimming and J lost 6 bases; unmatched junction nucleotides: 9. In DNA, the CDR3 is TGTGCCAGCAGTTCCGAGCGGGAGGGCCTAATCAATGAGCAGTTCTTC. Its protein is CASSSEREGLINEQFF.

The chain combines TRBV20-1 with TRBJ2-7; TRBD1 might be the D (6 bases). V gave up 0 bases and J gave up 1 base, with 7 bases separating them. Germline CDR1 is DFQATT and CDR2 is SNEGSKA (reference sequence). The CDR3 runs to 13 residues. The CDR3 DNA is TGCAGTGCTAGAGAGACAGGTTCCTACGAGCAGTACTTC. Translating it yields CSARETGSYEQYF.

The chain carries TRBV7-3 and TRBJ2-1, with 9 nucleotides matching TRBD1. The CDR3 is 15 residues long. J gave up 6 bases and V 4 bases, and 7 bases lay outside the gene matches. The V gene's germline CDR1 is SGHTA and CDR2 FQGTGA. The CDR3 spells CASSYSGTGFNEQFF. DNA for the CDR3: TGTGCCAGCAGCTATTCCGGGACAGGGTTCAATGAGCAGTTCTTC. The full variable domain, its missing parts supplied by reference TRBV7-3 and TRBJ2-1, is GAGVSQTPSNKVTEKGKYVELRCDPISGHTALYWYRQSLGQGPEFLIYFQGTGAADDSGLPNDRFFAVRPEGSVSTLKIQRTERGDSAVYLCASSYSGTGFNEQFFGPGTRLTVL.

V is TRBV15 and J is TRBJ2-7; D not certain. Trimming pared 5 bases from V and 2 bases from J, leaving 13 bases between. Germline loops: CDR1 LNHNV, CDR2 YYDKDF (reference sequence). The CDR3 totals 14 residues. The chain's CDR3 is CATSFGLSAYEQYF. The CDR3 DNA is TGTGCCACCAGCTTCGGCTTATCAGCCTACGAGCAGTACTTC.

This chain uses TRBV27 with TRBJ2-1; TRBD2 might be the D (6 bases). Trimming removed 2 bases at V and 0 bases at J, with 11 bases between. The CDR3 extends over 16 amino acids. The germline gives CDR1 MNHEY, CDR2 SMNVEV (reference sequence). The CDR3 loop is CASSLTGLSSYNEQFF. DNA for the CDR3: TGTGCCAGCAGTTTAACCGGACTAAGCTCCTACAATGAGCAGTTCTTC.

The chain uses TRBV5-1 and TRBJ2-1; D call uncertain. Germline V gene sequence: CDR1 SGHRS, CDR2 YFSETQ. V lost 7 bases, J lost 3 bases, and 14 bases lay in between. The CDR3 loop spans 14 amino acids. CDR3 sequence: CASVASPNYNEQFF. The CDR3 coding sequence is TGCGCCAGCGTAGCTTCACCCAACTACAATGAGCAGTTCTTC. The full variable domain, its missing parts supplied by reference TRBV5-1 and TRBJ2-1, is KAGVTQTPRYLIKTRGQQVTLSCSPISGHRSVSWYQQTPGQGLQFLFEYFSETQRNKGNFPGRFSGRQFSNSRSEMNVSTLELGDSALYLCASVASPNYNEQFFGPGTRLTVL.

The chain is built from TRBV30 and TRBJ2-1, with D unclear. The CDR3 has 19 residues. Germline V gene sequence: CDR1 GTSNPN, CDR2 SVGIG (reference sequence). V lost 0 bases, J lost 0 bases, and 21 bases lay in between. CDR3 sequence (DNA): TGTGCCTGGAGTGTACATTCTGGGATTCGGCGGAGCTCCTACAATGAGCAGTTCTTC. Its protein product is CAWSVHSGIRRSSYNEQFF.

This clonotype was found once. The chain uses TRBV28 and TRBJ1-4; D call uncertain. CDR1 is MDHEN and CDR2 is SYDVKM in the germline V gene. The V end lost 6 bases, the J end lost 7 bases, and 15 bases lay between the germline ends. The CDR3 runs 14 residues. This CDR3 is CASSPREGGEKLFF. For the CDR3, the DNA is TGTGCCAGCAGCCCCCGGGAGGGAGGTGAAAAACTGTTTTTT.

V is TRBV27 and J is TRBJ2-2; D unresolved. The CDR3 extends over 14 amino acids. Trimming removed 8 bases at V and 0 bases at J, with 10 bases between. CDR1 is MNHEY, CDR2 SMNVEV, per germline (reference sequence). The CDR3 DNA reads TGTGCCAGCCGAGTGTGGCCGAACACCGGGGAGCTGTTTTTT. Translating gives CASRVWPNTGELFF.

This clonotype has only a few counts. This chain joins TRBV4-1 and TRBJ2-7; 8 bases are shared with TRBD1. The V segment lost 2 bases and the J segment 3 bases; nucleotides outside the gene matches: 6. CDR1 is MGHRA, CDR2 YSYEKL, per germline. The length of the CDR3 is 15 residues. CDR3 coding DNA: TGCGCCAGCAGCCAACTCGGACAGGGAGTCTACGAGCAGTACTTC. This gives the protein CASSQLGQGVYEQYF.

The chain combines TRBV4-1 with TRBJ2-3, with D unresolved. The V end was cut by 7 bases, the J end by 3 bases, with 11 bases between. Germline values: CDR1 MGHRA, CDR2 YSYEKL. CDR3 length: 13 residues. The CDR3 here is CASNTVGTDTQYF. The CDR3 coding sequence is TGCGCCAGCAATACCGTCGGGACAGATACGCAGTATTTT.

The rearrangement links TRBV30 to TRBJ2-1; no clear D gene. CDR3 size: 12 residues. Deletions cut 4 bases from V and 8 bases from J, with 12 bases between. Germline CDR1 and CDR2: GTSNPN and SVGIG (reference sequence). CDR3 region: CAWNSEKYEQFF. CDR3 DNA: TGTGCCTGGAACAGTGAGAAGTATGAGCAGTTCTTC.

This CDR3 reads CASSQVMGTDTQYF. The CDR3 bases are TGCGCCAGCAGCCAAGTTATGGGCACAGATACGCAGTATTTT. The chain joins TRBV4-3 to TRBJ2-3; D not resolved. Between the trimmed V and J ends, which lost 1 base and 1 base, there was a span of 6 bases. The CDR3 length is 14 residues. CDR1 is LGHNA and CDR2 is YSLEER in the germline V gene.

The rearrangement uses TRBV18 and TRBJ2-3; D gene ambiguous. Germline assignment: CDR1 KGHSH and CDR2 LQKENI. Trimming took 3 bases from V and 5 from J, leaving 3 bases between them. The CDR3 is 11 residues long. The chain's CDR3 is CASSPGDTQYF. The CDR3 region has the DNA TGTGCCAGCTCACCCGGAGATACGCAGTATTTT.

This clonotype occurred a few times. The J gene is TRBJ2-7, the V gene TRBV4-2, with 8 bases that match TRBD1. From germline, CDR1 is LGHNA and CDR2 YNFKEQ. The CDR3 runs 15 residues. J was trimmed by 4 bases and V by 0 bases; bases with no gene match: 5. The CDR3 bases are TGTGCCAGCAGCCAAGAGGCAGGGGGCGGATACGAGCAGTACTTC. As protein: CASSQEAGGGYEQYF.

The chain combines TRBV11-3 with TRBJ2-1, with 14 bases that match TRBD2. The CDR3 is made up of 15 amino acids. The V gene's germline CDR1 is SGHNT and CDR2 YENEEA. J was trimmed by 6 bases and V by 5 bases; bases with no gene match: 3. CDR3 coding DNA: TGTGCCAGCAGCCCGACTAGCGGGAGGGCCAATGAGCAGTTCTTC. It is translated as CASSPTSGRANEQFF.

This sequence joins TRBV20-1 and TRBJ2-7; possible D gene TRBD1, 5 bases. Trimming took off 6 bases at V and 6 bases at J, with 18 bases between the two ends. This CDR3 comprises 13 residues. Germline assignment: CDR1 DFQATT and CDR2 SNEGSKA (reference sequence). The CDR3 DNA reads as TGCAGTGCCCCTCCCCCAGGGTACAGCGAGCAGTACTTC. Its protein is CSAPPPGYSEQYF.

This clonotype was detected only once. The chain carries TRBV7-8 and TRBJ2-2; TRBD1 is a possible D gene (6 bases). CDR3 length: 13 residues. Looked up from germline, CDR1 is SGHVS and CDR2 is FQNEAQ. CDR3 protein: CALGAANTGELFF. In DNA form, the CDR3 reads TGTGCTCTGGGGGCGGCGAACACCGGGGAGCTGTTTTTT.

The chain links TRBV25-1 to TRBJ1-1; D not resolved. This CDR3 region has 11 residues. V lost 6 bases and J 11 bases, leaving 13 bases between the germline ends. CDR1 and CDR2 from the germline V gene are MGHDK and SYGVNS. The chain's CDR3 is CASRAQLLAFF. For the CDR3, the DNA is TGTGCCAGCAGGGCCCAACTTTTGGCTTTCTTT.

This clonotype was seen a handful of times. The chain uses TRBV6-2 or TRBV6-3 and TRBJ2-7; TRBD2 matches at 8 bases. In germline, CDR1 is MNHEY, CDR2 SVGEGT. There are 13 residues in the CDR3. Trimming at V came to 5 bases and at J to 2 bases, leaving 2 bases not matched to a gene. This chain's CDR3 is CASSAGLAYEQYF. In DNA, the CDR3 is TGTGCCAGCAGTGCGGGACTAGCCTACGAGCAGTACTTC.

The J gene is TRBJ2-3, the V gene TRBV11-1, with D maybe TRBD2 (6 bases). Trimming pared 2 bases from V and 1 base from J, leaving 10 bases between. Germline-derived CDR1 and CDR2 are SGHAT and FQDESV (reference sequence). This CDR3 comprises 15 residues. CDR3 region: CASSLTGERTDTQYF. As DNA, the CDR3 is TGTGCCAGCAGCTTAACGGGGGAACGCACAGATACGCAGTATTTT.

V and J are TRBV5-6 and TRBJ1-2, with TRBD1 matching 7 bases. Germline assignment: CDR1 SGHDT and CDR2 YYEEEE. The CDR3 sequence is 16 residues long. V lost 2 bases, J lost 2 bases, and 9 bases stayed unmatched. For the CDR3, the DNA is TGTGCCAGCAGCTTCGAGCCGACAGGGTTCAACTATGGCTACACCTTC. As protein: CASSFEPTGFNYGYTF.

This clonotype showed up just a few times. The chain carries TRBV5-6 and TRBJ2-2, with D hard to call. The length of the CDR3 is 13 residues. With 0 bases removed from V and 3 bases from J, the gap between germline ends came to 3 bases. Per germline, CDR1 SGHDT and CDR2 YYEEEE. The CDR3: CASSLEYTGELFF. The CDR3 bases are TGTGCCAGCAGCTTGGAGTACACCGGGGAGCTGTTTTTT.

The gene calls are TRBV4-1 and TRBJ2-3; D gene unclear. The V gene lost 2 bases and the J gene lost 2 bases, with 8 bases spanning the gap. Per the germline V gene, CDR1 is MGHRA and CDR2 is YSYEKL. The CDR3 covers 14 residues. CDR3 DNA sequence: TGCGCCAGCAGCCAACTTGGGCTCACAGATACGCAGTATTTT. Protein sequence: CASSQLGLTDTQYF.

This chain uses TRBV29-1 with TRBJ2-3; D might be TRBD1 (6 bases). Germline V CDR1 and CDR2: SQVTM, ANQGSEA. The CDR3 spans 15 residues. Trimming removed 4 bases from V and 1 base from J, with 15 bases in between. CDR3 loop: CSVVPMDSGTDTQYF. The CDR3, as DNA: TGCAGCGTTGTCCCCATGGACAGCGGCACAGATACGCAGTATTTT.

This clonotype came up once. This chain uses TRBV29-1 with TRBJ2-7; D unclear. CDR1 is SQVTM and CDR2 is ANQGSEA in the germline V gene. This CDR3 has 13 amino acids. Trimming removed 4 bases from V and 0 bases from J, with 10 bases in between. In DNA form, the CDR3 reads TGCAGCGTTGTCCTGGGAAGCTCCTACGAGCAGTACTTC. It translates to CSVVLGSSYEQYF.

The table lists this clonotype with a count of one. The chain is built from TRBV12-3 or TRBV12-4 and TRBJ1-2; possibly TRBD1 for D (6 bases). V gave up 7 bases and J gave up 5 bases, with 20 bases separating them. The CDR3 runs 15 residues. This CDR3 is CASIPSGALFYGYTF. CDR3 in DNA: TGTGCCAGCATTCCCTCAGGGGCGCTCTTTTATGGCTACACCTTC.

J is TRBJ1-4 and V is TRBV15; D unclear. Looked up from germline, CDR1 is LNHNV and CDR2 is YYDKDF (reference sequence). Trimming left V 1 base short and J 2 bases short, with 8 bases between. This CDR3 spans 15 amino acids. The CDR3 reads CATSRGPGTNEKLFF. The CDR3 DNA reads TGTGCCACCAGCAGAGGACCGGGGACTAATGAAAAACTGTTTTTT.

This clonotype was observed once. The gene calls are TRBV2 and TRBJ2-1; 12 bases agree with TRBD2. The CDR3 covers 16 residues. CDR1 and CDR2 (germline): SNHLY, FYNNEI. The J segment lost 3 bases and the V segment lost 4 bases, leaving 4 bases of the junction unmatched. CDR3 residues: CASSGGGLAGYNEQFF. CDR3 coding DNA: TGTGCCAGCAGTGGAGGGGGACTAGCGGGCTACAATGAGCAGTTCTTC. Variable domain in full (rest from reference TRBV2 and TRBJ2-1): EPEVTQTPSHQVTQMGQEVILRCVPISNHLYFYWYRQILGQKVEFLVSFYNNEISEKSEIFDDQFSVERPDGSNFTLKIRSTKLEDSAMYFCASSGGGLAGYNEQFFGPGTRLTVL.

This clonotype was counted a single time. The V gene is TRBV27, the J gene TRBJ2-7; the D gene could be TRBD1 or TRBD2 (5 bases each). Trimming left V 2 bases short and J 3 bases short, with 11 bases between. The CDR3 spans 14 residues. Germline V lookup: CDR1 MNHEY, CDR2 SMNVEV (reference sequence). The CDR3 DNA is TGTGCCAGCAGTTTAATCGGGGCAGGCTACGAGCAGTACTTC. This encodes CASSLIGAGYEQYF.